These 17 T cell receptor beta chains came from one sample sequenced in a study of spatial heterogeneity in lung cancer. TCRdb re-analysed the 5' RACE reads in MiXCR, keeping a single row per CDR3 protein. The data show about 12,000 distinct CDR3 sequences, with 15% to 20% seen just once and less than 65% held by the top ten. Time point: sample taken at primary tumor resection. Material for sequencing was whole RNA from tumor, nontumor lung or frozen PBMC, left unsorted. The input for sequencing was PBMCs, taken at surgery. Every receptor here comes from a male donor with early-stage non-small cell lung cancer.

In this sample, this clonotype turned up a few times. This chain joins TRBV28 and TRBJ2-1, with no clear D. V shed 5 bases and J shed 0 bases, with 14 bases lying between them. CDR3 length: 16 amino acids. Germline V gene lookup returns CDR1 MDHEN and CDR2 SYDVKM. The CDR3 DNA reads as TGTGCCAGCAGTACCCTGGCGGTCTCCTCCTACAATGAGCAGTTCTTC. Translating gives CASSTLAVSSYNEQFF.

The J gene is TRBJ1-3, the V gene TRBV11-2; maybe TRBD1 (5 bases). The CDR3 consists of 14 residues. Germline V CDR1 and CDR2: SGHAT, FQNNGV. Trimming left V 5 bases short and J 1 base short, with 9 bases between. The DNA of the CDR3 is TGTGCCAGCAGCACAGGCGTTTCTGGAAACACCATATATTTT. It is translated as CASSTGVSGNTIYF.

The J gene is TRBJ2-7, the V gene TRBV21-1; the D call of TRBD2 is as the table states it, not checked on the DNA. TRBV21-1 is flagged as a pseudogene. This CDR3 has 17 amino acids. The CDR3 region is CASSKYPMRLAGGEQYF. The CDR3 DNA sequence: TGTGCCAGCAGCAAATACCCTATGAGGCTAGCGGGGGGCGAGCAGTACTTC.

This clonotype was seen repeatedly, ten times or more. CDR3 bases: TGTGCCAGCGGAGTGCAGGGAGTGACAGATACGCAGTATTTT. Amino acid sequence: CASGVQGVTDTQYF. The chain links TRBV7-9 to TRBJ2-3, with D possibly called TRBD1 or TRBD2 (5 bases each). Germline V gene data show CDR1 as SEHNR and CDR2 as FQNEAQ (reference sequence). CDR3 length: 14 amino acids. The ends were cut back, 8 bases at V and 3 bases at J, with 15 bases in the middle.

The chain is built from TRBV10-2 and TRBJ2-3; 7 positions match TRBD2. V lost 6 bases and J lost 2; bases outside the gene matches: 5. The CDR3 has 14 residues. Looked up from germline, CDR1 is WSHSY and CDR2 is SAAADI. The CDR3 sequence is CASSTGTTTDTQYF. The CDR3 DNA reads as TGCGCCAGCAGCACCGGGACTACCACAGATACGCAGTATTTT.

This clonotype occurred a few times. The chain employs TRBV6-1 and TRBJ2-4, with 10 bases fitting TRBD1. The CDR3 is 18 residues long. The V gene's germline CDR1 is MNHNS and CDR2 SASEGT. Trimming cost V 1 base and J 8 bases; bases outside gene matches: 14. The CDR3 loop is CASSEEWDRGFLKDIQYF. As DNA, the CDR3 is TGTGCCAGCAGTGAAGAGTGGGACAGGGGTTTTTTAAAGGACATTCAGTACTTC.

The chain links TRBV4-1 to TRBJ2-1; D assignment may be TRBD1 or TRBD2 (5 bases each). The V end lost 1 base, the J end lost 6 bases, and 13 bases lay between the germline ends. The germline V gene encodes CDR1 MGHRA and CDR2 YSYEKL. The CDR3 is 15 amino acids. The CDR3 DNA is TGCGCCAGCAGCCAAGTCAGGGCTGGGGGCAATGAGCAGTTCTTC. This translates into CASSQVRAGGNEQFF.

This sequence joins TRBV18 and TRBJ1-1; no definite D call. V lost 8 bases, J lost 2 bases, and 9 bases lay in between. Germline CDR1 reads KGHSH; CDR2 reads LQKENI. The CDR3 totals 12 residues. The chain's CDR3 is CASLTGNTEAFF. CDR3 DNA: TGTGCCAGCCTCACGGGTAACACTGAAGCTTTCTTT.

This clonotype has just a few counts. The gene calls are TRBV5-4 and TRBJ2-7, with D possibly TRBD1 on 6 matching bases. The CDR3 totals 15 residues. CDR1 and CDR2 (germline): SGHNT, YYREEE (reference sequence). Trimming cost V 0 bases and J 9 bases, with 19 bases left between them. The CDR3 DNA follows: TGTGCCAGCAGCTTGGCAAACAGGGCCGACACGGGGCAGTACTTC. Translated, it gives CASSLANRADTGQYF.

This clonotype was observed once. The DNA of the CDR3 is TGCAGCGTTGCACTAGCTCTAAATGCGCAGTATTTT. Its protein product is CSVALALNAQYF. The chain combines TRBV29-1 with TRBJ2-3; possible D gene TRBD2, 6 bases. Deletions cut 4 bases from V and 10 bases from J, with 15 bases between. From germline, CDR1 is SQVTM and CDR2 ANQGSEA. The CDR3 extends over 12 amino acids.

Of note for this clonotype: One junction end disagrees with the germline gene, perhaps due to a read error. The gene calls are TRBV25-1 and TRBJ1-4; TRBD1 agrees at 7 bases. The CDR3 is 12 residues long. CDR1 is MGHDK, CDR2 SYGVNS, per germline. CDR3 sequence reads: CASSEVLGTVMF. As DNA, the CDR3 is TGTGCCAGCAGTGAAGTTTTAGGGACAGTCATGTTT.

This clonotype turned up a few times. The DNA for the CDR3 is TGTGCCAGCAGCTTCTACCCCCAGGGAGGAAGAGAAAAACTGTTTTTT. It yields the protein CASSFYPQGGREKLFF. The chain joins TRBV11-2 to TRBJ1-4; a weak D match, TRBD1 (5 bases). The CDR3 contains 16 residues. Per the germline V gene, CDR1 is SGHAT and CDR2 is FQNNGV. V was cut by 3 bases and J by 8 bases, with 19 bases left in between. The full variable domain, its missing parts supplied by reference TRBV11-2 and TRBJ1-4, is EAGVAQSPRYKIIEKRQSVAFWCNPISGHATLYWYQQILGQGPKLLIQFQNNGVVDDSQLPKDRFSAERLKGVDSTLKIQPAKLEDSAVYLCASSFYPQGGREKLFFGSGTQLSVL.

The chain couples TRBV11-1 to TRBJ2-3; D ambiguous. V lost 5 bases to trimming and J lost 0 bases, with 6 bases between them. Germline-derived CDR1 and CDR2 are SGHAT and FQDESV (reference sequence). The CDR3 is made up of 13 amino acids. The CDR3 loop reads CASSPQSTDTQYF. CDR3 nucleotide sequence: TGTGCCAGCAGCCCCCAGAGCACAGATACGCAGTATTTT.

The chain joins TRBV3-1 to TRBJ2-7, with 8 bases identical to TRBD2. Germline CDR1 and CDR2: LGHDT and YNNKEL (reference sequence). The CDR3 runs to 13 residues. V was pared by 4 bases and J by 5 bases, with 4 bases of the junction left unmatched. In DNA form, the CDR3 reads TGTGCCAGCAGCCGCGGTAGCGGGAACGAGCAGTACTTC. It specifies CASSRGSGNEQYF.

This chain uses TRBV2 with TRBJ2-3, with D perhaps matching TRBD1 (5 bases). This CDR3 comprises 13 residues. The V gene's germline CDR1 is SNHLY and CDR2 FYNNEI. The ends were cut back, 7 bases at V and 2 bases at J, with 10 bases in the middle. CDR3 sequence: CASIRQNTDTQYF. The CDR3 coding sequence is TGTGCCAGCATACGACAGAACACAGATACGCAGTATTTT.

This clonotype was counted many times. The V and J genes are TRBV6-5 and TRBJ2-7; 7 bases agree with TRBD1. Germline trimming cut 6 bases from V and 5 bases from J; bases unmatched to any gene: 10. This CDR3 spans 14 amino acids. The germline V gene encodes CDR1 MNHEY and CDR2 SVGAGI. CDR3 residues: CASRPRTGVHEQYF. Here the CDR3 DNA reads TGTGCCAGCAGACCCCGGACAGGAGTGCACGAGCAGTACTTC.

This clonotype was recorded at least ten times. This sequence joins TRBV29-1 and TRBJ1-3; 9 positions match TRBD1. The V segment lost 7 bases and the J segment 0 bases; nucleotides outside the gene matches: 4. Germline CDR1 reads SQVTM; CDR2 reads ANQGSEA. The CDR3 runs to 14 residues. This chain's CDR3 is CSAGTGNSGNTIYF. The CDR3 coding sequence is TGCAGCGCCGGGACAGGGAACTCTGGAAACACCATATATTTT.